This T cell receptor beta chain was captured by sequencing in a study of technical replicates of blood from a few donors. The CDR3 is 15 amino acids. V was clipped by 2 bases and J by 3 bases, with 14 bases between them. Germline V gives CDR1 SGHRS, CDR2 YFSETQ. TCRdb's table, derived via immunoSEQ multiplex PCR, lists solely in-frame clones and lacks some. The sample holds about 16,000 clones, around 87% seen once. The V call is TRBV5-1, the J call TRBJ1-1; a possible D gene is TRBD1 (6 bases). The source of this sequence is a human donor in good health. Sequenced input: PBMCs. The CDR3 sequence is CASSFETGQDTEAFF. The CDR3 coding sequence is TGCGCCAGCAGCTTCGAAACAGGGCAGGACACTGAAGCTTTCTTT.